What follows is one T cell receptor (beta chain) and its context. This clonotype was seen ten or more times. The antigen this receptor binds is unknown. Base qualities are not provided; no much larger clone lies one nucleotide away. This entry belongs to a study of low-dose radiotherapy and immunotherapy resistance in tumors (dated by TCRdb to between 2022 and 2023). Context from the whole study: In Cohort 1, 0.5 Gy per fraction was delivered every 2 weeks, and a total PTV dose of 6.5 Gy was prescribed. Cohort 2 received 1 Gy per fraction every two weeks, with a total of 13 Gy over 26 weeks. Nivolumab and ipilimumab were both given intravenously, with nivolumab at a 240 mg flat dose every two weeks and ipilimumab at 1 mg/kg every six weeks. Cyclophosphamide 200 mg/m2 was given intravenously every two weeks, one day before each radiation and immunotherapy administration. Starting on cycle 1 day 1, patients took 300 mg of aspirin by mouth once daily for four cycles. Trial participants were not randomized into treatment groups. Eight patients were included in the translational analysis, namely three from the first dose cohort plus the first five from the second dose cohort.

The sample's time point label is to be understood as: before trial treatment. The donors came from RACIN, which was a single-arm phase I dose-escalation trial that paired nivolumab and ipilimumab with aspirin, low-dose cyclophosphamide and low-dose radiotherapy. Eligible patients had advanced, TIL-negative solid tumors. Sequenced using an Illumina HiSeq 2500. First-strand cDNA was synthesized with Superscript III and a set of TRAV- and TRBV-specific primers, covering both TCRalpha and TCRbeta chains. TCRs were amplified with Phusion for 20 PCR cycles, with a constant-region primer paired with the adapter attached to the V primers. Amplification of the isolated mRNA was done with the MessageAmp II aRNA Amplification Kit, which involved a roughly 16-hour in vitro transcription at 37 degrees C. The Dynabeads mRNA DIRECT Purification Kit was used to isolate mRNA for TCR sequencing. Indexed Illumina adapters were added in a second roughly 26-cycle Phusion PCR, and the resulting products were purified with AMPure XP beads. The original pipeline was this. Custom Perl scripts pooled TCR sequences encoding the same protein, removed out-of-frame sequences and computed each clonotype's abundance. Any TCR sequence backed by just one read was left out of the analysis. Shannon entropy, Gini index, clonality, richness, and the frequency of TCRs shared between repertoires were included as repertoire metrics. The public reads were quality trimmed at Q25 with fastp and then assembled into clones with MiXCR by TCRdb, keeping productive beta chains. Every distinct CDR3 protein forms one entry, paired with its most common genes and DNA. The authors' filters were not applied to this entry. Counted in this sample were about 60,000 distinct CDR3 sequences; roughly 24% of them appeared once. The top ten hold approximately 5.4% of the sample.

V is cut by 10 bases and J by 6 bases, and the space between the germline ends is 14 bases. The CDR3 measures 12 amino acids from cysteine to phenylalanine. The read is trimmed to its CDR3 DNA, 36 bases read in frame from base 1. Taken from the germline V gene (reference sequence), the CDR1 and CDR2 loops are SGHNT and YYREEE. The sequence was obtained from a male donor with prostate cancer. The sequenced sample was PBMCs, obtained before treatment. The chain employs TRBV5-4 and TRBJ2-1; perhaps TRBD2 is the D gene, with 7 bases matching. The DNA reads TGTGCCGGGGGCGGGAGAGGCAATGAGCAGTTCTTC. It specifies CAGGGRGNEQFF.